The rows below give T cell receptor beta chains drawn from one sample of a study of siplizumab effects on memory and regulatory T cells. The table came from immunoSEQ multiplex PCR; TCRdb's copy has only in-frame clones and leaves some out. The profile shows 100,000 to 120,000 clones, roughly 92% of them singletons. Sequencing was done on a sample of CD4+ T cells sorted from blood. The receptors originated from a human donor in good health. CDR3s include the opening cysteine and the closing phenylalanine or tryptophan. A D gene is named only where the DNA matches it firmly. A clone size is listed for some rows: how often the clone was seen (once, few, many), or a class if it is expanded.

d_gene,v_gene,abundance,j_gene,CDR3nt,CDR3aa
-,TRBV7-2,-,TRBJ1-1,TGTGCCAGCAGCAATAGAGGTGAAGCTTTCTTT,CASSNRGEAFF
TRBD2,TRBV18,-,TRBJ2-7,TGTGCCAGCTCTGACGGAGCGGGAGAGCAGTACTTC,CASSDGAGEQYF
-,TRBV5-6,-,TRBJ2-4,TGTGCCAGCAGCTTGATAGTCAGGGGATTAGCCAAAAACATTCAGTACTTC,CASSLIVRGLAKNIQYF
TRBD1,TRBV7-2,-,TRBJ1-1,TGTGCCAGCAGCTTATTGTACAGGGGAAGGAACACTGAAGCTTTCTTT,CASSLLYRGRNTEAFF
-,TRBV18,-,TRBJ1-4,TGTGCCAGCTCACCGGCAGCCACAACTAATGAAAAACTGTTTTTT,CASSPAATTNEKLFF
-,TRBV9,once,TRBJ1-1,TGTGCCAGCAGCCCCGTCCTGGGCACTGAAGCTTTCTTT,CASSPVLGTEAFF
-,TRBV6-5,-,TRBJ1-1,TGTGCCAGCTCTTCTCAACCCCTGAACACTGAAGCTTTCTTT,CASSSQPLNTEAFF
-,TRBV10-3,-,TRBJ1-2,TGTGCCATCAGGTACAGGGACGAAAAGAGCACTAACTATGGCTACACCTTC,CAIRYRDEKSTNYGYTF
-,TRBV4-2,-,TRBJ1-4,TGTGCCAGCAGCAATGCCGGGACAACGAGTGAAAAACTGTTTTTT,CASSNAGTTSEKLFF
-,TRBV6-5,-,TRBJ1-5,TGTGCCAGCAGTTATGGGGGTCCGGGTCAGCCCCAGCATTTT,CASSYGGPGQPQHF
-,TRBV19,-,TRBJ1-5,TGTGCCAGTAGTATAGATCGGACAGATCAGCCCCAGCATTTT,CASSIDRTDQPQHF
-,TRBV2,-,TRBJ2-1,TGTGCCACCAGGGGGGCGGGGACCTACAATGAGCAGTTCTTC,CATRGAGTYNEQFF
TRBD1,TRBV29-1,-,TRBJ1-1,TGCAGCGTTGAATGGCTCACAGGGGCCTCGAACACTGAAGCTTTCTTT,CSVEWLTGASNTEAFF
TRBD1,TRBV2,-,TRBJ1-4,TGTGCCAGCAGGACAGGGGGGGAAAAACTGTTTTTT,CASRTGGEKLFF
-,TRBV7-9,-,TRBJ2-1,TGTGCCAGCAGCTTAGGGGGACACTCCTACAATGAGCAGTTCTTC,CASSLGGHSYNEQFF
TRBD1,TRBV27,once,TRBJ2-2,TGTGCCAGCAGTCGACAGGGGACATTGAACACCGGGGAGCTGTTTTTT,CASSRQGTLNTGELFF
-,TRBV7-8,-,TRBJ1-1,TGTGCCAGCAGCTTACGGCGATCCACCGGAGGGAACACTGAAGCTTTCTTT,CASSLRRSTGGNTEAFF
-,TRBV29-1,once,TRBJ2-5,TGCAGCGTTGACACTGTAGGACGGGAGACCCAGTACTTC,CSVDTVGRETQYF
-,TRBV18,-,TRBJ1-1,TGTGCCAGCTCACCACCGTTGCAGGTTGAAGCTTTCTTT,CASSPPLQVEAFF
-,TRBV20-1,-,TRBJ2-5,TGCAGTGCTAGAGATGGGGAGACCCAGTACTTC,CSARDGETQYF
-,TRBV11-3,-,TRBJ2-1,TGTGCCAGCAGCACCGGGGCACCCAATGAGCAGTTCTTC,CASSTGAPNEQFF
-,TRBV2,once,TRBJ1-3,TGTGCCAGCAGTAGTTTGGGAAACACCATATATTTT,CASSSLGNTIYF
TRBD1,TRBV5-4,-,TRBJ1-1,TGTGCCAGCAGACCTTGGACAGGGGGGAAGAACACTGAAGCTTTCTTT,CASRPWTGGKNTEAFF
-,TRBV5-4,-,TRBJ1-2,TGTGCCAGCAGTACTACAGGCTATGGCTACACCTTC,CASSTTGYGYTF
-,TRBV4-1,-,TRBJ1-1,TGCGCCAGCAGCCAAGGGGGCGGTTGGGGGCGAAAGGACACTGAAGCTTTCTTT,CASSQGGGWGRKDTEAFF
-,TRBV4-1,few,TRBJ2-5,TGCGCCAGCAGCCAAGGTGCAGGGGCCGTAGAGACCCAGTACTTC,CASSQGAGAVETQYF
-,TRBV12-5,-,TRBJ1-2,TGTGCTAGTGGTTTTCGACAGAGTTCTAACTATGGCTACACCTTC,CASGFRQSSNYGYTF
-,TRBV7-8,-,TRBJ1-2,TGTGCCAGCAGCTTTGCTGTCGTCCCCTATGGCTACACCTTC,CASSFAVVPYGYTF
-,TRBV10-3,few,TRBJ2-7,TGTGCCATCAGTGGACAGGGAGGGTTCTACGAGCAGTACTTC,CAISGQGGFYEQYF
-,TRBV5-4,-,TRBJ1-2,TGTGCCAGCAGCGCTGTGACAGGCCCCTATGGCTACACCTTC,CASSAVTGPYGYTF
-,TRBV2,-,TRBJ2-2,TGTGCCAGCAGTGGACGTCTGGGGGTGGGGGAGCTGTTTTTT,CASSGRLGVGELFF
TRBD2,TRBV7-9,-,TRBJ2-3,TGTGCCAGCAGCTCACAGACTAGCGGATCTAGCACAGATACGCAGTATTTT,CASSSQTSGSSTDTQYF
TRBD1,TRBV5-8,-,TRBJ1-4,TGTGCCAGCAGTGTTGGACAGGGTCAGGGTGAAAAACTGTTTTTT,CASSVGQGQGEKLFF
TRBD1,TRBV18,-,TRBJ2-5,TGTGCCAGCTCACCGAACGACAGGGGGCCGCCAACCCAGTACTTC,CASSPNDRGPPTQYF
-,TRBV5-1,few,TRBJ2-7,TGCGCCAGCAGCGCTGCCGGGACTCAATACGAGCGGTACTTC,CASSAAGTQYERYF
-,TRBV28,-,TRBJ2-3,TGTGCCAGCAGGGCCTCTGGGAGAACAGATACGCAGTATTTT,CASRASGRTDTQYF
-,TRBV9,-,TRBJ2-5,TGTGCCAGCAGCGTAGCTGGGAGCGGGCGGCGCCAAGAGACCCAGTACTTC,CASSVAGSGRRQETQYF
TRBD1,TRBV30,-,TRBJ1-2,TGTGCCTGGAGTATGGGACAGGGGGGCGGCTACACCTTC,CAWSMGQGGGYTF
-,TRBV19,-,TRBJ2-4,TGTGCCAGCGATAGAGGGGCCAGCGGGCTTAACATTCAGTACTTC,CASDRGASGLNIQYF
-,TRBV6-1,-,TRBJ2-6,TGTGCCAGCAGCGAAACAGGGCATGGGGCCAACGTCCTGACTTTC,CASSETGHGANVLTF
-,TRBV2,-,TRBJ1-5,TGTGCCAGCAGTCCCAGATTACAGGGACAGCCCCAGCATTTT,CASSPRLQGQPQHF
TRBD1,TRBV19,-,TRBJ2-7,TGTGCCAGTAGTCGTCCCGGGACAGGGGTCTACGAGCAGTACTTC,CASSRPGTGVYEQYF
TRBD1,TRBV10-3,-,TRBJ1-1,TGTGCCATCAGAGACAGGGGGCTAACGGGGACTGAAGCTTTCTTT,CAIRDRGLTGTEAFF
-,TRBV6-6,-,TRBJ1-1,TGTGCCAGCCGGGCTGAAGCTTTCTTT,CASRAEAFF
TRBD2,TRBV5-8,-,TRBJ2-1,TGTGCCAGCCCCCTTGGAGGCGGGGGGTCCTACAATGAGCAGTTCTTC,CASPLGGGGSYNEQFF
-,TRBV2,once,TRBJ1-1,TGTGCCAGCAGCAGAGACAGGAACACTGAAGCTTTCTTT,CASSRDRNTEAFF
-,TRBV4-1,-,TRBJ2-3,TGCGCCAGCAGCCAAGCGTTGGCTAGCACAGATACGCAGTATTTT,CASSQALASTDTQYF
-,TRBV4-2,-,TRBJ1-1,TGTGCCAGCAGCCCTGTCGCTGCGGACACTGAAGCTTTCTTT,CASSPVAADTEAFF